Presented here are 24 T cell receptor beta chains from one specimen sequenced in a study of cytomegalovirus exposure and HLA in healthy donors. The PCR used 60 Vbeta and 13 Jbeta primers. Measured with immunoSEQ multiplex PCR; TCRdb has only the in-frame clones, and not every one. The profile shows a few hundred thousand clones, approximately 80% of them singletons. The sample taken for sequencing was PBMCs. These receptors originate from a girl aged 2 to 10 in good health and CMV-seronegative.

This sequence joins TRBV6-4 and TRBJ2-3; TRBD2 matches at 8 bases. The V gene's germline CDR1 is MRHNA and CDR2 SNTAGT. CDR3 length equals 16 residues. V lost 5 bases to trimming and J lost 0 bases; unmatched junction nucleotides: 7. The CDR3 DNA is TGTGCCAGCAGTCTCTTCGGGGGGGCCAGCACAGATACGCAGTATTTT. Its protein product is CASSLFGGASTDTQYF.

The chain employs TRBV6-4 and TRBJ2-3, with 8 bases fitting TRBD2. V gave up 3 bases and J gave up 1 base; unmatched junction bases: 0. This CDR3 comprises 14 residues. The germline gives CDR1 MRHNA, CDR2 SNTAGT. This CDR3 reads CASSEAGGTDTQYF. The CDR3 DNA is TGTGCCAGCAGTGAAGCGGGGGGCACAGATACGCAGTATTTT.

This chain links TRBV7-4 with TRBJ1-4; D might be TRBD1 (6 bases). Trimming cost V 1 base and J 6 bases, with 9 bases left between them. In germline, CDR1 is SGHVT, CDR2 SQSDAQ. The CDR3 has 14 amino acids. The CDR3 DNA is TGTGCCAGCAGCTTAGGGGACACTTATGAAAAACTGTTTTTT. Its protein product is CASSLGDTYEKLFF. Full variable domain (outside the CDR3, taken from reference TRBV7-4 and TRBJ1-4): GAGVSQSPRYKVAKRGRDVALRCDSISGHVTLYWYRQTLGQGSEVLTYSQSDAQRDKSGRPSGRFSAERPERSVSTLKIQRTEQGDSAVYLCASSLGDTYEKLFFGSGTQLSVL.

V gene TRBV6-6 combines with J gene TRBJ2-4; TRBD2 is a possible D gene (5 bases). V lost 6 bases and J lost 12, with 18 bases in between. CDR1 and CDR2 from the germline V gene are MNHNY and SVGAGI (reference sequence). This CDR3 has 13 amino acids. CDR3 region: CASRLTTEGYQYF. The CDR3 nucleotides read TGTGCCAGCAGACTTACTACAGAGGGTTATCAGTACTTC.

This clone turned up a few times. In DNA, the CDR3 is TGCGCCAGCAGCCAAGATCGGTTTTATGGCTACACCTTC. It encodes CASSQDRFYGYTF. This chain links TRBV4-1 with TRBJ1-2; no definite D call. In germline, CDR1 is MGHRA, CDR2 YSYEKL. Trimming stripped 0 bases from V and 5 bases from J, with 7 bases between. This CDR3 has 13 residues.

This chain joins TRBV4-1 and TRBJ1-2; D is unresolved. Trimming removed 3 bases from V and 3 bases from J, with 20 bases in between. The CDR3 sequence is 17 residues long. Germline CDR1 is MGHRA and CDR2 is YSYEKL. The DNA of the CDR3 is TGCGCCAGCAGCCACAGCGCTTCGTCGGGGATGGACTATGGCTACACCTTC. Its protein is CASSHSASSGMDYGYTF.

The rearrangement uses TRBV14 and TRBJ1-1; D is uncertain. Between the trimmed V and J ends, which lost 2 bases and 1 base, there was a span of 2 bases. Germline values: CDR1 SGHDN, CDR2 FVKESK. The CDR3 runs 12 residues. The CDR3 sequence is CASSQRNTEAFF. Written as DNA, the CDR3 is TGTGCCAGCAGCCAACGGAACACTGAAGCTTTCTTT.

This sequence joins TRBV18 and TRBJ2-7, with 7 bases aligning to TRBD1. The CDR3 is 17 amino acids. Germline-derived CDR1 and CDR2 are KGHSH and LQKENI. The V and J ends lost 0 bases and 0 bases, in that order; junction bases with no gene match: 8. CDR3 amino acids: CASSPPSGTAGSYEQYF. As DNA, the CDR3 is TGTGCCAGCTCACCACCGTCCGGGACAGCAGGCTCCTACGAGCAGTACTTC.

This clone was found once. The V call is TRBV30, the J call TRBJ2-5, with 9 bases fitting TRBD2. The ends lost 2 bases at V and 6 bases at J; junction bases unmatched: 10. The CDR3 spans 15 residues. Germline assignment: CDR1 GTSNPN and CDR2 SVGIG (reference sequence). The CDR3 DNA follows: TGTGCCTGGAGTATGGGACTAGCCTTGATGAAGACCCAGTACTTC. Protein product: CAWSMGLALMKTQYF.

This CDR3 reads CASSSLTSGPMNYEQYF. The CDR3 DNA reads as TGTGCCAGCAGCTCATTGACTAGCGGCCCTATGAACTACGAGCAGTACTTC. The chain uses TRBV5-4 and TRBJ2-7; 9 nucleotides line up with TRBD2. The CDR3 runs to 17 residues. The trim removed 3 bases at V and 3 bases at J, leaving 13 bases unmatched. CDR1 and CDR2 (germline): SGHNT, YYREEE (reference sequence).

The J gene is TRBJ1-2, the V gene TRBV5-5; possibly TRBD1 for D (6 bases). CDR3 length equals 14 residues. V was pared by 6 bases and J by 1 base, with 13 bases between. Germline V gene data show CDR1 as SGHKS and CDR2 as YYEKEE (reference sequence). CDR3 amino acids: CASTGTNINYGYTF. The DNA for the CDR3 is TGTGCCAGCACCGGGACAAATATTAACTATGGCTACACCTTC.

The sample holds one count of this clone. The chain carries TRBV19 and TRBJ2-7, with 9 bases aligning to TRBD2. CDR1 LNHDA and CDR2 SQIVND come from the germline V gene (reference sequence). This CDR3 spans 15 amino acids. V was pared by 4 bases and J by 5 bases, with 9 bases of the junction left unmatched. DNA for the CDR3: TGTGCCAGTAGTACCGGGGCGGGAGGGCCCCACGAGCAGTACTTC. Translation gives CASSTGAGGPHEQYF.

This clone was recorded a few times. V gene TRBV2 combines with J gene TRBJ1-2, with D possibly TRBD1 on 6 matching bases. Trimming took off 6 bases at V and 4 bases at J, with 18 bases between the two ends. Germline assignment: CDR1 SNHLY and CDR2 FYNNEI. The CDR3 contains 15 residues. CDR3 loop: CASREQGARIYGYTF. The DNA of the CDR3 is TGTGCCAGCAGGGAACAGGGTGCCCGGATCTATGGCTACACCTTC. The variable domain in full, completed from reference TRBV2 and TRBJ1-2, reads EPEVTQTPSHQVTQMGQEVILRCVPISNHLYFYWYRQILGQKVEFLVSFYNNEISEKSEIFDDQFSVERPDGSNFTLKIRSTKLEDSAMYFCASREQGARIYGYTFGSGTRLTVV.

The CDR3 region has the DNA TGTGCCAGCAATTACAGGAGAAACACCGGGGAGCTGTTTTTT. This encodes CASNYRRNTGELFF. The genes are TRBV28 and TRBJ2-2; a possible D gene is TRBD1 (5 bases). The CDR3 sequence is 14 residues long. CDR1 is MDHEN and CDR2 is SYDVKM in the germline V gene. Trimming took off 7 bases at V and 2 bases at J, with 11 bases between the two ends. The full variable domain, with the rest looked up from reference TRBV28 and TRBJ2-2, is DVKVTQSSRYLVKRTGEKVFLECVQDMDHENMFWYRQDPGLGLRLIYFSYDVKMKEKGDIPEGYSVSREKKERFSLILESASTNQTSMYLCASNYRRNTGELFFGEGSRLTVL.

V usage is TRBV18 and J usage is TRBJ2-1, with TRBD2 identical over 7 bases. The germline V gene has CDR1 KGHSH and CDR2 LQKENI. The CDR3 loop spans 15 amino acids. Germline trimming cut 2 bases from V and 7 bases from J; bases unmatched to any gene: 8. CDR3 residues: CASSPGAGDQNEQFF. In DNA form, the CDR3 reads TGTGCCAGCTCACCAGGGGCGGGAGATCAAAATGAGCAGTTCTTC. Using reference TRBV18 and TRBJ2-1 for the parts outside the CDR3, the full variable domain is NAGVMQNPRHLVRRRGQEARLRCSPMKGHSHVYWYRQLPEEGLKFMVYLQKENIIDESGMPKERFSAEFPKEGPSILRIQQVVRGDSAAYFCASSPGAGDQNEQFFGPGTRLTVL.

For the CDR3, the DNA is TGTGCCAGCAGCCCGACTAGCGGGGGGCTAAAGCTCTACGAGCAGTACTTC. Translating gives CASSPTSGGLKLYEQYF. The chain uses TRBV7-2 and TRBJ2-7, with 13 bases aligning to TRBD2. The CDR3 length is 17 residues. The germline V gene encodes CDR1 SGHTA and CDR2 FQGNSA. After removal of 5 bases from V and 3 bases from J, the junction contained 10 bases not matched to a gene.

This rearrangement joins TRBV7-9 to TRBJ2-7; no reliable D call. This CDR3 contains 11 residues. The germline V gene encodes CDR1 SEHNR and CDR2 FQNEAQ (reference sequence). The V end lost 5 bases, the J end lost 3 bases, and 5 bases lay between the germline ends. CDR3 in amino acids: CASSPLYEQYF. DNA for the CDR3: TGTGCCAGCAGCCCTCTCTACGAGCAGTACTTC.

In this sample, this clone turned up a few times. The chain links TRBV9 to TRBJ1-1, with D possibly TRBD1 on 6 matching bases. There are 12 residues in the CDR3. The V and J ends lost 7 bases and 4 bases respectively, with 11 bases between them. CDR1 is SGDLS, CDR2 YYNGEE, per germline. The CDR3 reads CASGGGSTEAFF. CDR3 DNA sequence: TGTGCCAGCGGGGGGGGCAGCACTGAAGCTTTCTTT. The variable domain in full, completed from reference TRBV9 and TRBJ1-1, reads DSGVTQTPKHLITATGQRVTLRCSPRSGDLSVYWYQQSLDQGLQFLIQYYNGEERAKGNILERFSAQQFPDLHSELNLSSLELGDSALYFCASGGGSTEAFFGQGTRLTVV.

V gene TRBV7-6 combines with J gene TRBJ2-5; 9 bases match TRBD2. Germline V gene sequence: CDR1 SGHVS, CDR2 FNYEAQ. The CDR3 contains 16 residues. V lost 3 bases to trimming and J lost 6 bases; unmatched junction nucleotides: 11. The CDR3 here is CASSFEGPSGVQTQYF. The CDR3 DNA is TGTGCCAGCAGCTTCGAAGGTCCTAGCGGGGTTCAGACCCAGTACTTC. The complete variable domain, with remaining parts taken from reference TRBV7-6 and TRBJ2-5, reads GAGVSQSPRYKVTKRGQDVALRCDPISGHVSLYWYRQALGQGPEFLTYFNYEAQQDKSGLPNDRFSAERPEGSISTLTIQRTEQRDSAMYRCASSFEGPSGVQTQYFGPGTRLLVL.

This rearrangement joins TRBV10-1 to TRBJ2-1; 7 bases align to TRBD1. The trim removed 8 bases at V and 7 bases at J, leaving 11 bases unmatched. Germline V gene data show CDR1 as WNHNN and CDR2 as SYGVQD (reference sequence). The CDR3 totals 14 residues. The CDR3 sequence is CASGPRQGPNEQFF. As DNA, the CDR3 is TGCGCCAGCGGTCCGAGACAGGGTCCAAATGAGCAGTTCTTC.

This chain uses TRBV5-1 with TRBJ1-4; TRBD1 agrees at 8 bases. The CDR3 runs to 16 residues. Germline V gene data show CDR1 as SGHRS and CDR2 as YFSETQ. The ends lost 0 bases at V and 3 bases at J; junction bases unmatched: 4. The CDR3 coding sequence is TGCGCCAGCAGCTTGGGGACAGGGAGCGCTAATGAAAAACTGTTTTTT. It encodes CASSLGTGSANEKLFF. Using reference TRBV5-1 and TRBJ1-4 for the parts outside the CDR3, the full variable domain is KAGVTQTPRYLIKTRGQQVTLSCSPISGHRSVSWYQQTPGQGLQFLFEYFSETQRNKGNFPGRFSGRQFSNSRSEMNVSTLELGDSALYLCASSLGTGSANEKLFFGSGTQLSVL.

The chain uses TRBV11-2 and TRBJ2-4; 8 bases align to TRBD2. V gave up 5 bases and J gave up 0 bases; unmatched junction bases: 9. This CDR3 has 17 amino acids. The germline gives CDR1 SGHAT, CDR2 FQNNGV. CDR3 residues: CASSPIAGPLAKNIQYF. For the CDR3, the DNA is TGTGCCAGCAGCCCAATAGCGGGACCACTAGCCAAAAACATTCAGTACTTC. Full variable domain (missing parts from reference TRBV11-2 and TRBJ2-4): EAGVAQSPRYKIIEKRQSVAFWCNPISGHATLYWYQQILGQGPKLLIQFQNNGVVDDSQLPKDRFSAERLKGVDSTLKIQPAKLEDSAVYLCASSPIAGPLAKNIQYFGAGTRLSVL.

Note on this clone: The sample contains more than one DNA sequence encoding this CDR3. The chain uses TRBV5-1 and TRBJ2-3; D is uncertain. The germline gives CDR1 SGHRS, CDR2 YFSETQ. Trimming pared 4 bases from V and 0 bases from J, leaving 6 bases between. CDR3 length: 13 amino acids. CDR3 coding DNA: TGCGCCAGCAGCCTCTCTAGCACAGATACGCAGTATTTT. It yields the protein CASSLSSTDTQYF.

This chain joins TRBV27 and TRBJ1-2, with D unclear. From germline, CDR1 is MNHEY and CDR2 SMNVEV (reference sequence). Trimming pared 6 bases from V and 8 bases from J, leaving 28 bases between. The length of the CDR3 is 17 residues. CDR3 DNA: TGTGCCAGCAGCTTCGCCGCCGAGCCGGACCCCAAGCGGGGCTACACCTTC. Its translation is CASSFAAEPDPKRGYTF.